The rows below give T cell receptor beta chains drawn from one sample of a study of blood T cells in healthy people across ages. MiXCR, applied by TCRdb to the 5' RACE reads, yields one record per CDR3 protein. In the table there are 1.5 million to 2 million distinct CDR3 sequences, around 48% of which are singletons. Material for sequencing was blood. The receptors were sampled from a middle-aged woman in good health. The CDR3 runs from the conserved cysteine through the conserved F or W. The order of the fields is clone size, V gene, D gene, J gene, CDR3 protein, CDR3 DNA. A D gene is named only where the DNA matches it firmly. Not all rows give a size; the values are once, few, many and, for expanded clones, a class.

.,TRBV19,.,TRBJ1-6,CASKLREVNSPLHF,TGTGCCAGTAAGTTGCGGGAGGTAAATTCACCCCTCCACTTT
.,TRBV25-1,.,TRBJ1-2,CAARDPERGYTF,TGTGCCGCCCGGGACCCCGAGCGGGGCTACACCTTC
.,TRBV27,TRBD1,TRBJ1-5,CASTSGQGNQPQHF,TGTGCCAGCACATCGGGACAGGGTAATCAGCCCCAGCATTTT
few,TRBV12-5,.,TRBJ2-1,CASGLVSGAPPYNEQFF,TGTGCTAGTGGTTTGGTATCAGGGGCCCCCCCATACAATGAGCAGTTCTTC
.,TRBV6-7,.,TRBJ2-5,CASIPTGQETQYF,TGTGCCAGCATCCCGACGGGTCAAGAGACCCAGTACTTC
.,TRBV4-2,.,TRBJ1-1,CASSQDPGNTEAFF,TGTGCCAGCAGCCAAGATCCCGGGAACACTGAAGCTTTCTTT
medium-sized,TRBV10-1,.,TRBJ2-1,CARPVAGANNEQFF,TGCGCCAGACCGGTCGCAGGGGCTAACAATGAGCAGTTCTTC
.,TRBV3-1,.,TRBJ2-3,CASSQESGRTQYF,TGTGCCAGCAGCCAAGAATCCGGACGTACGCAGTATTTT
.,TRBV5-1,TRBD1,TRBJ2-1,CTSSLGQGTGNEQFF,TGCACCAGCAGCTTGGGACAGGGAACGGGCAATGAGCAGTTCTTT
.,TRBV20-1,.,TRBJ2-1,CSANPRPNEQFF,TGCAGTGCTAACCCGCGGCCCAATGAGCAGTTCTTC
few,TRBV27,TRBD1,TRBJ2-1,CASSWDRAYNEQFF,TGTGCCAGCAGTTGGGACAGGGCCTACAATGAGCAGTTCTTC
few,TRBV27,TRBD1,TRBJ2-6,CASSPGQVNAGANVLTF,TGTGCCAGCAGTCCAGGACAGGTGAACGCTGGGGCCAACGTCCTGACTTTC
few,TRBV4-1,TRBD2,TRBJ2-5,CASSDGGASEETQYF,TGCGCCAGCAGCGACGGGGGGGCCTCGGAAGAGACCCAGTACTTC
.,TRBV7-6,TRBD1,TRBJ2-5,CASSSRTGFRSGETQYF,TGTGCCAGCAGCTCCCGGACAGGGTTTAGGTCAGGGGAGACCCAGTACTTC
.,TRBV28,TRBD1,TRBJ2-4,CASSRQGFAENIQYF,TGTGCCAGCAGCAGACAGGGCTTCGCCGAAAACATTCAGTACTTC
few,TRBV7-9,.,TRBJ2-3,CASSLRDAQYF,TGTGCCAGCAGCCTTCGGGACGCGCAGTATTTT
.,TRBV20-1,.,TRBJ2-7,CSASVLHEQYF,TGCAGTGCTAGCGTATTGCACGAGCAGTACTTC
few,TRBV11-2,.,TRBJ2-4,CASSWAGTKNIQYF,TGTGCCAGCAGCTGGGCAGGCACTAAAAACATTCAGTACTTC
.,TRBV28,TRBD2,TRBJ2-3,CASRPSGGNTDTQYF,TGTGCCAGCAGACCCAGCGGGGGCAACACAGATACGCAGTATTTT
.,TRBV6-6,.,TRBJ1-1,CASRNPREGGIVAAFF,TGTGCCAGCAGGAACCCCCGTGAGGGGGGAATAGTTGCAGCTTTCTTT
.,TRBV15,TRBD1,TRBJ2-5,CATSRDPTRGYQEAQYF,TGTGCCACCAGCAGAGATCCTACCAGGGGGTACCAAGAGGCCCAGTACTTC
.,TRBV28,.,TRBJ2-7,CASSEGPGWYEQYF,TGTGCCAGCAGTGAGGGGCCTGGGTGGTACGAGCAGTACTTC
.,TRBV12-3/TRBV12-4,.,TRBJ1-5,CASSPGRNSNQPQHF,TGTGCCAGCAGCCCCGGACGGAATAGCAATCAGCCCCAGCATTTT
.,TRBV20-1,TRBD1,TRBJ2-5,CSASGDRQETQYF,TGCAGTGCTAGTGGGGACAGGCAAGAGACCCAGTACTTC
.,TRBV12-3/TRBV12-4,.,TRBJ2-2,CASRDYTGELFF,TGTGCCAGCAGGGATTACACCGGGGAGCTGTTTTTT
few,TRBV28,TRBD2,TRBJ2-4,CASSPLSRGVQNIQYF,TGTGCCAGCAGTCCGCTCTCGCGGGGGGTCCAAAACATTCAGTACTTC
.,TRBV2,.,TRBJ1-5,CASSLQGTIDQPQHF,TGTGCCAGCAGTTTGCAGGGGACAATAGATCAGCCCCAGCATTTT
.,TRBV7-2,.,TRBJ2-5,CASSLATSNQETQYF,TGTGCCAGCAGCTTAGCGACGTCTAACCAAGAGACCCAGTACTTC
few,TRBV7-2,.,TRBJ2-1,CASTGAEHNEQFF,TGTGCCAGCACCGGGGCGGAACACAATGAGCAGTTCTTC
.,TRBV6-1,.,TRBJ1-6,CASRSPAVRNNSPLHF,TGTGCCAGCAGGTCCCCGGCGGTTAGAAATAATTCACCCCTCCACTTT
.,TRBV10-3,TRBD2,TRBJ2-3,CAISGGTSDETSTDTQYF,TGTGCCATCAGTGGGGGGACTAGCGACGAAACTAGCACAGATACGCAGTATTTT
.,TRBV5-1,TRBD2,TRBJ2-3,CASSATSGGAHTQYF,TGCGCCAGCAGCGCGACTAGCGGGGGGGCTCATACGCAGTATTTT
.,TRBV27,.,TRBJ2-1,CASSLSGMTRSYNEQFF,TGTGCCAGCAGTTTGTCAGGTATGACTCGGTCCTACAATGAGCAGTTCTTC
.,TRBV20-1,TRBD2,TRBJ2-3,CSASMTSGGVDTQYF,TGCAGTGCTAGTATGACTAGCGGGGGGGTGGATACGCAGTATTTT
.,TRBV29-1,.,TRBJ1-2,CSADGQSYGYTF,TGCAGCGCCGACGGACAGTCGTATGGCTACACCTTC
.,TRBV24-1,TRBD1,TRBJ2-3,CATSVTGGDTQYF,TGTGCCACCAGTGTCACAGGGGGAGATACGCAGTATTTT
few,TRBV9,TRBD1,TRBJ2-6,CASSVAGTGSSGANVLTF,TGTGCCAGCAGCGTAGCTGGGACAGGGAGCTCTGGGGCCAACGTCTTGACTTTC
.,TRBV7-2,TRBD2,TRBJ2-1,CASSFPSGGGSYNEQFF,TGTGCCAGCAGCTTTCCTTCGGGGGGGGGCTCCTACAATGAGCAGTTCTTC
.,TRBV29-1,TRBD2,TRBJ2-3,CSARTSGIANTQYF,TGCAGCGCCCGGACTAGCGGGATTGCAAATACGCAGTATTTT
.,TRBV28,TRBD1,TRBJ2-7,CASRSTGGVKDEQYF,TGTGCCAGCAGAAGTACAGGGGGCGTCAAGGACGAGCAGTACTTC
.,TRBV4-2,TRBD1,TRBJ1-1,CATGGQGDFGAFF,TGTGCCACCGGGGGACAGGGTGATTTTGGAGCTTTCTTT
.,TRBV12-3/TRBV12-4,.,TRBJ1-2,CASRDQGIYGYTF,TGTGCCAGCAGGGATCAGGGAATTTATGGCTACACCTTC
few,TRBV5-1,.,TRBJ2-1,CASSLAGGAQFF,TGCGCCAGCAGCTTGGCCGGAGGGGCGCAGTTCTTC
.,TRBV20-1,.,TRBJ1-5,CSARNARERQPQHF,TGCAGTGCAAGAAACGCTCGGGAAAGGCAGCCCCAGCATTTT
.,TRBV6-5,.,TRBJ2-1,CASRSGTYNEQFF,TGTGCCAGCAGGTCGGGAACCTACAATGAGCAGTTCTTC